This T cell receptor (beta chain) was obtained from a study of T cells in Graves' hyperthyroidism and ophthalmopathy. V lost 3 bases and J lost 5, with 10 bases in between. The CDR3 loop spans 13 amino acids. The V gene's germline CDR1 is SGHTA and CDR2 FQGNSA. Using RNA transcripts as the source, TCR beta CDR3 regions were amplified. When the TCR CDR3 underwent first-round RT-PCR, the HTBI primer set was used. TCRdb re-derived calls from the multiplex PCR reads in MiXCR, one entry per CDR3 protein. The sample has around 620,000 distinct CDR3 sequences, 15% to 20% seen once. This clonotype was counted ten times or more.

Input material: blood. The TCR comes from a woman in her twenties or thirties with Graves' hyperthyroidism. The chain recombines TRBV7-2 with TRBJ2-5, with D hard to call. The CDR3 coding sequence is TGTGCCAGCAGCTTTGGTCTAGGGGAGACCCAGTACTTC. Amino acids: CASSFGLGETQYF.